This T cell receptor (beta chain) was captured in a study of breast tumors, draining lymph nodes, adjacent tissues. Study results and caveats: Compared with lymph nodes, tumors were less diverse; compared with nontumor tissue, more. Compared with basal-like, luminal-like tumors shared significantly more repertoire with nontumor tissue. Data only fit, rather than demonstrated, lymph node origin of most tumor T cells.

From the multiplex PCR reads, TCRdb called clonotypes with MiXCR, one entry per CDR3 protein. This table holds 100,000 to 150,000 distinct CDR3 sequences, more than 20% found once. Germline assignment: CDR1 MNHEY and CDR2 SVGEGT. The CDR3 contains 14 residues. This clonotype was found once. Its specificity is unknown. Sequence at one end of the junction differs from germline and may be a read error. Breast cancer patients provided tissue from their axillary draining lymph nodes. The chain carries TRBV6-2 or TRBV6-3 and TRBJ2-7; maybe TRBD2 (5 bases). This TCR came from a female donor with breast cancer. Some clones in this sample may be carry-over from other donors' samples. The sequenced sample was axillary lymph node tissue. CDR3 amino acids: CASRRDFISYEQHF. DNA for the CDR3: TGTGCCAGCCGACGGGATTTTATCTCCTACGAGCAGCACTTC.